This T cell receptor beta chain was sequenced during a study of blood T cell repertoires in COVID-19. Turning to the study itself: Samples of COVID-19 (acute and convalescent) were obtained from the United States, Italy and Spain. PBMCs, B-cell-depleted T cells, or T cells provided the cDNA or gDNA that made up the material.

CDR1 SGHNT and CDR2 YYREEE come from the germline V gene (reference sequence). Trimming pared 4 bases from V and 5 bases from J, leaving 9 bases between. CDR3 length equals 13 residues. Under the authors' procedure: Amplified reference gene primers provided the basis for estimating nucleated cell counts. Sequencing used immunoSEQ multiplex PCR; TCRdb keeps in-frame clones, though not all of them. V and J calls and clone size are given by that table; D and trimming were obtained from the DNA. The sample holds 350,000 or so clones, around nine tenths seen once. This rearrangement joins TRBV5-4 to TRBJ2-2; a possible D gene is TRBD1 (5 bases). This sequence was found in a woman aged 55 to 70 with COVID-19, enrolled during active disease. The sample taken for sequencing was peripheral blood. Here the CDR3 DNA reads TGTGCCAGCAGCGGCAGGGTGACCGGGGAGCTGTTTTTT. Its protein product is CASSGRVTGELFF.